This TCR beta chain is drawn from a study of response to subunit inactivated influenza vaccine. There are a few counts of this clonotype. TCRdb re-called the RT-PCR reads through MiXCR, storing one row per CDR3 protein. The data show more than 550,000 distinct CDR3 sequences, about 12% seen once. The sequencing here drew on PBMCs from blood, taken on the day of vaccination. The sequence was obtained from a man aged 50-59 years who received an inactivated influenza vaccine.

CDR3 coding DNA: TGTGCCAGCAGTAACCCCCTAAGGACTGGGGCCAACGTCCTGACTTTC. Its protein is CASSNPLRTGANVLTF. The gene calls are TRBV28 and TRBJ2-6; D uncertain. V was shortened by 5 bases and J by 2 bases, with 13 bases between the two germline ends. CDR3 length: 16 residues. Looked up from germline, CDR1 is MDHEN and CDR2 is SYDVKM.